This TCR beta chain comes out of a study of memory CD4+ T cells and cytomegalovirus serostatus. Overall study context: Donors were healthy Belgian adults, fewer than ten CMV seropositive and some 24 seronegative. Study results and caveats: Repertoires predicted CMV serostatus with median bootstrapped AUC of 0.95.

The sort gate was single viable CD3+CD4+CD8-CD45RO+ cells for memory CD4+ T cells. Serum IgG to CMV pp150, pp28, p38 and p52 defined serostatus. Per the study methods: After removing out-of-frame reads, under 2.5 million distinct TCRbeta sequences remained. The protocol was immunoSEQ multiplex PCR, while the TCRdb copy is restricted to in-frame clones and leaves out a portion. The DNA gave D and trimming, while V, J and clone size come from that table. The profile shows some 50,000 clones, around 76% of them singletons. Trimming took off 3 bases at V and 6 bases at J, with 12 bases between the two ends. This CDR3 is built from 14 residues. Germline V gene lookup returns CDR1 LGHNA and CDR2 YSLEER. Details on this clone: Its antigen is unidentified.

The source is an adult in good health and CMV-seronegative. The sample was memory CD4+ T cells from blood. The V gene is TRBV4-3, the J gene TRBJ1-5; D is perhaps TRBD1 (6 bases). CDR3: CASSQRGSSQPQHF. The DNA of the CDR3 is TGCGCCAGCAGCCAGAGGGGGTCCAGTCAGCCCCAGCATTTT.